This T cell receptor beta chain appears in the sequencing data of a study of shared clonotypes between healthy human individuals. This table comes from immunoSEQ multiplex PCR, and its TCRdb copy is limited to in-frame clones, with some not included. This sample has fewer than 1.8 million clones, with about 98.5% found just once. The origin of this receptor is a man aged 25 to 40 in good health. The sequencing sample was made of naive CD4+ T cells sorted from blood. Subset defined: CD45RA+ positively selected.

The CDR3 DNA follows: TGCAGCGTTGGAGGTGCGGGAGGGCGTGAGACCCAGTACTTC. Residues: CSVGGAGGRETQYF. The genes are TRBV29-1 and TRBJ2-5; 9 positions match TRBD2. This CDR3 has 14 amino acids. Germline-derived CDR1 and CDR2 are SQVTM and ANQGSEA. V trimming: 4 bases; J trimming: 5 bases; junction bases outside the gene matches: 8. The full variable domain, its missing parts supplied by reference TRBV29-1 and TRBJ2-5, is SAVISQKPSRDICQRGTSLTIQCQVDSQVTMMFWYRQQPGQSLTLIATANQGSEATYESGFVIDKFPISRPNLTFSTLTVSNMSPEDSSIYLCSVGGAGGRETQYFGPGTRLLVL.